This T cell receptor beta chain was identified in a study of T cell responses to AZD1222 COVID-19 vaccine (dated by TCRdb to the early 2020s). Regarding the complete study: AZD1222 recipients whose second dose came at about 4 weeks and those whose second dose came at about 12 weeks were combined into one group, since spike-specific TCR depth and breadth did not differ between the two schedules. A total of 233 trial participants underwent TCR sequencing, of whom approximately 200 had received two doses of AZD1222 and some 25 had received two doses of the MenACWY control vaccine. Enrollment into the trials was organized by age into subgroups of 18-55, 56-69 and 70-plus years, and those subgroups contained roughly 150, 30 and 60 TCR-sequenced participants, respectively.

The sample's time point label is to be understood as: baseline before first vaccination. Samples from vaccinated people were obtained from the UK trials COV001 and COV002, which included a single-blind randomized controlled phase 2/3 trial of AZD1222 (ChAdOx1 nCoV-19) in healthy adults. For TCRbeta chain sequencing, PBMC samples were collected from trial participants at day 0 and at day 28 after the second dose. The CDR3 sequence holds 15 residues, the cysteine and phenylalanine included. Only the CDR3 part of the read is kept: 45 bases, read in frame from the first base. The CDR1 and CDR2 encoded by the germline V gene (reference sequence) are LNHDA and SQIVND. Germline trimming: 4 bases from V, 9 bases from J; junction bases outside gene matches: 5. The CDR3 regions of human TCRbeta chains were analyzed by immunosequencing. In the paper's pipeline: Repertoire TCRs were checked for matches against a reference library of SARS-CoV-2-specific TCRs that had been generated using the MIRA antigen-specificity platform. Breadth was defined as the fraction of unique TCRs that were SARS-CoV-2-associated, and depth was defined as the fraction of total T cells that were SARS-CoV-2-associated. Using the MIRA data, every spike-specific TCR was mapped to the spike region that the TCR reacted to and assigned to either a CD4 or a CD8 class. Log10-transformed breadth and depth values were compared by one-way ANOVA with Sidak's multiple comparisons tests. Not all clones reach the TCRdb copy of this immuneACCESS table, which keeps in-frame sequences only. Checked studies attribute under half of the gap to unresolved V genes and leave the rest unexplained. V and J calls plus clone size are reproduced from that table; the DNA served to infer D and trimming. The sample table records more than 80,000 clones; 90% of these occur just once. The top ten clonotypes cover approximately 5.4% of the sample.

Regarding this clone: Its cognate antigen has yet to be identified. No base quality values were provided; no much bigger clone lies one nucleotide off.

What the study reported, not specific to this receptor: Nearly half of unique spike-specific TCRs reportedly recognized epitopes outside regions mutated in the B.1.351 and B.1.1.7 variants. Most participants were white British and females outnumbered males, and the authors suggested that clonal diversity may have been underestimated. In the small 56-69-year group, the increase in depth fell short of significance, most likely because of low power. The whole spike protein was spanned by vaccine-associated CD4 TCRs, and dominant responses were seen in regions 160-218 and 743-854. Because no day 14 peak-response samples were available, repertoires were characterized only after the peak T cell response. After two AZD1222 doses, spike-specific TCR breadth and depth were significantly higher than at day 0 and than in MenACWY recipients. Conclusions about previously exposed vaccinees are limited because only six or seven AZD1222 recipients were SARS-CoV-2 seropositive at baseline.

The material sequenced was peripheral blood, taken on day 0 of AZD1222 vaccination. Here the chain combines TRBV19 and TRBJ1-6; TRBD1 aligns with 11 central bases. The TCR sequence derives from an adult in good health. In nucleotide form, the sequence is TGTGCCAGTAGTACCCCGGGACAGGGGGTTTCACCCCTCCACTTT. It encodes CASSTPGQGVSPLHF.